This section outlines one TCR beta chain sequence together with its context. These data are taken from a study of blood T cell repertoires in COVID-19. Overall study: COVID-19 samples collected from the United States, Italy and Spain covered acute and convalescent phases. PBMCs, B-cell-depleted T cells, or T cells provided the cDNA or gDNA that made up the material.

Per the original data handling: Amplifying reference gene primers gave estimates of nucleated cell counts. Sequenced by immunoSEQ multiplex PCR; TCRdb stores in-frame clones only, minus some. V and J calls and clone size come straight from that table; D and trimming were deduced from the DNA. There are approximately 480,000 clones in the sample; 75% to 90% occur only once, and roughly 0.7% lies in the top ten. The clonotype comes from a young woman who had recovered from COVID-19. Sequencing input: PBMCs or T cells enriched from blood (not recorded which).

DNA for the CDR3: TGCGCCAGCAGCTTGGGGGGAGTACTGAACACTGAAGCTTTCTTT. Its translation: CASSLGGVLNTEAFF. The genes are TRBV5-1 and TRBJ1-1; no reliable D call. Between the trimmed V and J ends, which lost 0 bases and 0 bases, there was a span of 9 bases. The CDR3 contains 15 residues. The V gene's germline CDR1 is SGHRS and CDR2 YFSETQ.